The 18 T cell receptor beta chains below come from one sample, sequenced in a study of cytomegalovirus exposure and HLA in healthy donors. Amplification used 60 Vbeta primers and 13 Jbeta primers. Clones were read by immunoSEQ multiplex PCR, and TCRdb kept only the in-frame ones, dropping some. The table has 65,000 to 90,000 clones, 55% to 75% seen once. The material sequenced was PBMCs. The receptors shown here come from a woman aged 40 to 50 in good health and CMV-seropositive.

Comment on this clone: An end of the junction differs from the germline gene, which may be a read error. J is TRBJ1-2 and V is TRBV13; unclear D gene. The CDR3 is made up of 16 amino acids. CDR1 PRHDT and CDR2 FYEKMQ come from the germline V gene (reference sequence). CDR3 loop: CSSSPRRLGEVAGYTF. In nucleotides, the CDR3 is TGTTCCAGCAGCCCCAGACGGCTCGGGGAAGTAGCTGGCTACACCTTC.

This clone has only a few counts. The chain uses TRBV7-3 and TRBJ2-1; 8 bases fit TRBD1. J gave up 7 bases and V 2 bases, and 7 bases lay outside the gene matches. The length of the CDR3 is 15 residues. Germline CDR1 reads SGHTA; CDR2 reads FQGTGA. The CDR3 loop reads CASSLQGALANEQFF. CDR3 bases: TGTGCCAGCAGCTTACAGGGGGCTTTGGCAAATGAGCAGTTCTTC.

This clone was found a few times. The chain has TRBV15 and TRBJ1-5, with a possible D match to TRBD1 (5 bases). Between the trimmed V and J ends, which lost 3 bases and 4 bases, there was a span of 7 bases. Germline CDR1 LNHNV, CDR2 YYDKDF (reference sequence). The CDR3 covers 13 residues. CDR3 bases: TGTGCCACCAGCAGCGGACAAAATCAGCCCCAGCATTTT. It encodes CATSSGQNQPQHF.

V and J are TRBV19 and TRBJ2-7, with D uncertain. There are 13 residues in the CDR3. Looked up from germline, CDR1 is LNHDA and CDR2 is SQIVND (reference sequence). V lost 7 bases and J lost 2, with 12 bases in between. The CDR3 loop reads CASTETHPYEQYF. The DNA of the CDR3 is TGTGCCAGTACGGAGACCCATCCCTACGAGCAGTACTTC.

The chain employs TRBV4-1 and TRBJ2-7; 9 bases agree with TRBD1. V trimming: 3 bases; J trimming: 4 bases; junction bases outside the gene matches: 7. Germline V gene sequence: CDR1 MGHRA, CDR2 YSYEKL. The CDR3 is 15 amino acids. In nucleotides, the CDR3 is TGCGCCAGCAGCCACCTGACAGGGGGTAGATACGAGCAGTACTTC. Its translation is CASSHLTGGRYEQYF.

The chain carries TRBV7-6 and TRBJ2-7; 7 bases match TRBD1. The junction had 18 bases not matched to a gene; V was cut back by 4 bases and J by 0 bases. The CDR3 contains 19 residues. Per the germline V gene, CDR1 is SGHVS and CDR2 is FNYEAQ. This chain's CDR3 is CASSYKGQFPCLSSYEQYF. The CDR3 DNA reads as TGTGCCAGCAGCTACAAGGGACAGTTCCCCTGTTTGAGCTCCTACGAGCAGTACTTC.

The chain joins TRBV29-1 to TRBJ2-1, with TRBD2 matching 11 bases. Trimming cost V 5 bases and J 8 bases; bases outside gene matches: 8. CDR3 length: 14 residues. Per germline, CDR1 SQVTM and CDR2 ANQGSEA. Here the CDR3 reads CSVSGTSGVDEQFF. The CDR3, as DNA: TGCAGCGTTTCCGGGACTAGCGGAGTGGATGAGCAGTTCTTC.

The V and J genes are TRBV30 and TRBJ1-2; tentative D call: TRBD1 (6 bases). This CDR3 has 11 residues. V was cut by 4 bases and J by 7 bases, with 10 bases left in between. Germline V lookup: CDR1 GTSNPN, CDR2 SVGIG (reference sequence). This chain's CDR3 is CAWMKGVGYTF. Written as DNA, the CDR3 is TGTGCCTGGATGAAGGGGGTTGGCTACACCTTC.

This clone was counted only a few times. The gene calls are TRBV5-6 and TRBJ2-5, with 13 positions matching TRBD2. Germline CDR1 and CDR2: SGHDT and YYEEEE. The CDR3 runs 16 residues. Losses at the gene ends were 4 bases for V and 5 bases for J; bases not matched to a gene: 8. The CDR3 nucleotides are TGTGCCAGCAGCACGGGACTAGCGGGGTTTGGTGAGACCCAGTACTTC. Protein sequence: CASSTGLAGFGETQYF.

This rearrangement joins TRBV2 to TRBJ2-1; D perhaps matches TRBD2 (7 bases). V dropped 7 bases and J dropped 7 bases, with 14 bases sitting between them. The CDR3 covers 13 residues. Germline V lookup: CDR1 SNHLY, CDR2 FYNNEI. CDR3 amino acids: CASKRGRGNEQFF. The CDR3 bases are TGTGCCAGCAAACGGGGGAGGGGGAATGAGCAGTTCTTC. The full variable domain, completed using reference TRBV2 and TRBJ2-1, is EPEVTQTPSHQVTQMGQEVILRCVPISNHLYFYWYRQILGQKVEFLVSFYNNEISEKSEIFDDQFSVERPDGSNFTLKIRSTKLEDSAMYFCASKRGRGNEQFFGPGTRLTVL.

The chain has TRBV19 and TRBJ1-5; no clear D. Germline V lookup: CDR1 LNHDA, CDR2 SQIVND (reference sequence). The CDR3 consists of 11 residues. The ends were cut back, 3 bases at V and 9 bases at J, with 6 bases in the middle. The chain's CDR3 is CASSMAGPQHF. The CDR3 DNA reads TGTGCCAGTAGTATGGCGGGGCCCCAGCATTTT.

The CDR3 DNA follows: TGTGCCAGCAGCGTAGGACAGGGGGTTGAAAAACTGTTTTTT. It specifies CASSVGQGVEKLFF. V and J are TRBV9 and TRBJ1-4; 9 bases align to TRBD1. The CDR3 runs to 14 residues. V shed 0 bases, J shed 7 bases, and the junction held 1 base outside the gene matches. The V gene's germline CDR1 is SGDLS and CDR2 YYNGEE.

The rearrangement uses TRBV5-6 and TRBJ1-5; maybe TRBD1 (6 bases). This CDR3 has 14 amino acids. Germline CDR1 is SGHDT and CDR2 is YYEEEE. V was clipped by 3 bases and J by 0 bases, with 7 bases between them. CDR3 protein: CASSYRDSNQPQHF. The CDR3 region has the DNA TGTGCCAGCAGCTACAGGGATAGCAATCAGCCCCAGCATTTT.

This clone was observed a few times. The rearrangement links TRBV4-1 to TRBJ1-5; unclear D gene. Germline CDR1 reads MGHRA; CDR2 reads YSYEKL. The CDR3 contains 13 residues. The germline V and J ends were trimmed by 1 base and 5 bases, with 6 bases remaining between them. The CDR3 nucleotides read TGCGCCAGCAGCCAAGGCCAGGATCAGCCCCAGCATTTT. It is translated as CASSQGQDQPQHF.

Here the CDR3 reads CASSDRVLGGELFF. For the CDR3, the DNA is TGTGCCAGCAGCGACAGGGTCCTAGGCGGGGAGCTGTTTTTT. The chain couples TRBV13 to TRBJ2-2, with TRBD1 matching over 7 bases. V dropped 5 bases and J dropped 7; count of bases not matched to a gene: 7. The CDR3 runs 14 residues. Germline CDR1 PRHDT, CDR2 FYEKMQ (reference sequence).

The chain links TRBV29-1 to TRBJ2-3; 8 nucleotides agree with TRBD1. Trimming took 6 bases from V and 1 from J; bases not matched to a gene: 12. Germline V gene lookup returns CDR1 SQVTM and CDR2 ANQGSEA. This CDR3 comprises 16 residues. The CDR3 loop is CSVDTDRGGGTDTQYF. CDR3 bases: TGCAGCGTCGATACCGACAGGGGTGGGGGCACAGATACGCAGTATTTT.

Written as DNA, the CDR3 is TGCGCCAGCAGCCCGGAACAGGGTTATGAGCAGTTCTTC. It encodes CASSPEQGYEQFF. J is TRBJ2-1 and V is TRBV5-1; D possibly corresponds to TRBD1 (6 bases). From germline, CDR1 is SGHRS and CDR2 YFSETQ. This CDR3 is 13 amino acids long. Trimming left V 4 bases short and J 8 bases short, with 13 bases between. Full variable domain (rest looked up from reference TRBV5-1 and TRBJ2-1): KAGVTQTPRYLIKTRGQQVTLSCSPISGHRSVSWYQQTPGQGLQFLFEYFSETQRNKGNFPGRFSGRQFSNSRSEMNVSTLELGDSALYLCASSPEQGYEQFFGPGTRLTVL.

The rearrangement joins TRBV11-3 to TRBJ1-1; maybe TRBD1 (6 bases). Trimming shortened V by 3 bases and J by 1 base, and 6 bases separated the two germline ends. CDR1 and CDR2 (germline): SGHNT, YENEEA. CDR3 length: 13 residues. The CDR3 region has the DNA TGTGCCAGCAGCTTGGGACAGAACACTGAAGCTTTCTTT. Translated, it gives CASSLGQNTEAFF.